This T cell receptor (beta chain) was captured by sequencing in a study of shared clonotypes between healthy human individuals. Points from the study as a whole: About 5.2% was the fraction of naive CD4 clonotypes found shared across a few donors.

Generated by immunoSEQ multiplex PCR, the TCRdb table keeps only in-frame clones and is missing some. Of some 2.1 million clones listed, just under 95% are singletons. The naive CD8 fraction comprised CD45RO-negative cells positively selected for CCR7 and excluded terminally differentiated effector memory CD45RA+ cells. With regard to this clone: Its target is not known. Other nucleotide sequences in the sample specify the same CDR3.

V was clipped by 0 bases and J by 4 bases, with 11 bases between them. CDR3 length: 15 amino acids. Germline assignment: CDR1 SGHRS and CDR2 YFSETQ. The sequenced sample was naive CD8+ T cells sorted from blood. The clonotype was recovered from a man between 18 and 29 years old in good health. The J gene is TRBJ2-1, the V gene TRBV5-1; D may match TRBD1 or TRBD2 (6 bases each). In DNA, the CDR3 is TGCGCCAGCAGCTTGGTAGGGGGGCCATACAATGAGCAGTTCTTC. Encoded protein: CASSLVGGPYNEQFF.